This section outlines one TCR beta chain sequence together with its context. This sample is part of a study of technical replicates of blood from several donors. V was trimmed by 2 bases and J by 7 bases, leaving 26 bases between them. Looked up from germline, CDR1 is MNHNS and CDR2 is SASEGT. CDR3 length equals 18 residues. TCRdb's copy holds only in-frame clones and misses some; the assay was immunoSEQ multiplex PCR. The sample shows tens of thousands of clones, less than 95% of them seen only once. Sequenced input: T cells isolated from PBMCs. J is TRBJ1-2 and V is TRBV6-1; perhaps TRBD1 as D (6 bases). The sequence came from a human donor in good health. The CDR3 spells CASSERWGRTSEYLGYTF. CDR3 DNA: TGTGCCAGCAGTGAACGGTGGGGGCGCACTAGCGAATATCTTGGCTACACCTTC.